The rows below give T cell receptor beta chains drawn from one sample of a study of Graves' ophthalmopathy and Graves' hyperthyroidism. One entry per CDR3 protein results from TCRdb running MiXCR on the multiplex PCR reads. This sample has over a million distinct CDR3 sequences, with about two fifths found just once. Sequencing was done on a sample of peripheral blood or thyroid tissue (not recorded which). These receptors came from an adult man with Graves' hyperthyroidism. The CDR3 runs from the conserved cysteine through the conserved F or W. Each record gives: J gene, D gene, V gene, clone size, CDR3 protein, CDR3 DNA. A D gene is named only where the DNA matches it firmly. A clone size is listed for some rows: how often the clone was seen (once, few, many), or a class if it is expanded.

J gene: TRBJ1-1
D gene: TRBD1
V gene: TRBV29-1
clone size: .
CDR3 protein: CSVDRGLVTEAFF
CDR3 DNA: TGCAGCGTTGACAGGGGGTTAGTCACTGAAGCTTTCTTT

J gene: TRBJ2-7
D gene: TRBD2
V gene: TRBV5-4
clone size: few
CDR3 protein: CASSNGAGVEQYF
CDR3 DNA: TGTGCCAGCAGCAACGGAGCGGGAGTCGAGCAGTACTTC

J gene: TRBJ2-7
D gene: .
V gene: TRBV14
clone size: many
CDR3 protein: CASSQNFYEQYF
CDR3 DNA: TGTGCCAGCAGCCAAAATTTCTACGAGCAGTACTTC

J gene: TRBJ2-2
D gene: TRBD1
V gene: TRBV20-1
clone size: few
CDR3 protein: CSATRTGNTGELFF
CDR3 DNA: TGCAGTGCTACTAGGACAGGGAACACCGGGGAGCTGTTTTTT

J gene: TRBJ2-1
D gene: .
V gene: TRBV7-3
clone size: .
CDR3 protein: CASSLGPVNEQFF
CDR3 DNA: TGTGCCAGCAGCTTAGGTCCTGTCAATGAGCAGTTCTTC

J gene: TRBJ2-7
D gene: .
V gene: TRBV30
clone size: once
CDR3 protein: CAWSAHGAYEQYF
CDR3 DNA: TGTGCCTGGAGTGCACACGGGGCCTACGAGCAGTACTTC

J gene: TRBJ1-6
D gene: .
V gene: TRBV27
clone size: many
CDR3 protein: CASSLGVSYNSPLHF
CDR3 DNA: TGTGCCAGCAGCTTAGGGGTCTCCTATAATTCACCCCTCCACTTT

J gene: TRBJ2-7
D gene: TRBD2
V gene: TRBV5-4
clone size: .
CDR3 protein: CASGGPSGRRYEQYF
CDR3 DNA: TGTGCCAGCGGCGGTCCAAGCGGGAGGCGCTACGAGCAGTACTTC

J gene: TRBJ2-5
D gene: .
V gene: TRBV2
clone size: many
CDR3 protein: CASGNAGRETQYF
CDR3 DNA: TGTGCCAGCGGTAATGCGGGAAGAGAGACCCAGTACTTC

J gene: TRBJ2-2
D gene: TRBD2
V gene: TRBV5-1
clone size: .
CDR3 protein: CASTLTGGTGELFF
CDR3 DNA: TGCGCCAGTACCCTGACGGGGGGCACCGGGGAGCTGTTTTTT

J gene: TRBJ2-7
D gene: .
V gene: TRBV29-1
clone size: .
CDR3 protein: CSVVIADSYEQYF
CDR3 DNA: TGCAGCGTTGTCATAGCGGACTCCTACGAGCAGTACTTC

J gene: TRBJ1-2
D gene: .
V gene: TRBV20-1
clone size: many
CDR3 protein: CSAPPPTIYGYTF
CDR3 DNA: TGCAGTGCTCCACCCCCCACTATATATGGCTACACCTTC

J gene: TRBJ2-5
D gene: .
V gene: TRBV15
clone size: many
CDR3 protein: CATSRVRVQETQYF
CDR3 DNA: TGTGCCACCAGCAGAGTTCGGGTCCAAGAGACCCAGTACTTC

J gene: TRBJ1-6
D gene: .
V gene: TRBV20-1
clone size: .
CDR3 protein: CSARGGGTSNSPLHF
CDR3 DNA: TGCAGTGCTAGAGGAGGGGGGACAAGTAATTCACCCCTCCACTTT

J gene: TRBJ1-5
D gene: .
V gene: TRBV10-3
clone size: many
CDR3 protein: CAISGNRDSQPQHF
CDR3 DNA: TGTGCCATCAGTGGAAACCGGGACTCTCAGCCCCAGCATTTT

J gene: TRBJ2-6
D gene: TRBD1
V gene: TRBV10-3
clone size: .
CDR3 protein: CATRTGLNGANVLTF
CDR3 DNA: TGTGCCACCCGGACAGGGTTGAATGGGGCCAACGTCCTGACTTTC

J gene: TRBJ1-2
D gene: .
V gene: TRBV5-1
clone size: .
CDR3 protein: CASSLAGTAPYGYTF
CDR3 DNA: TGCGCCAGCAGCCTAGCCGGCACGGCTCCCTATGGCTACACCTTC

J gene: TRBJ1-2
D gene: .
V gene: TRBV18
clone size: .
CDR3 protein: CASSEGIFYGYTF
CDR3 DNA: TGTGCCAGCTCAGAAGGGATATTCTATGGCTACACCTTC

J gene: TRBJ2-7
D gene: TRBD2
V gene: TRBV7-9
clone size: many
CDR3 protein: CASSSLAGAPYEQYF
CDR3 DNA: TGTGCCAGCAGCTCGCTAGCGGGAGCCCCCTACGAGCAGTACTTC

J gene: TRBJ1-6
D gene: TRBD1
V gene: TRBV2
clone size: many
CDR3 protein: CASINGTGNYRRSPLHF
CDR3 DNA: TGTGCCAGCATAAACGGGACAGGGAACTATAGAAGGTCACCCCTCCACTTT

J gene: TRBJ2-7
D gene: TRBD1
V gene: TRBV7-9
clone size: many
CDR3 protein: CASSLLQGAVYEQYF
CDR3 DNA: TGTGCCAGCAGCTTACTACAGGGGGCGGTCTACGAGCAGTACTTC

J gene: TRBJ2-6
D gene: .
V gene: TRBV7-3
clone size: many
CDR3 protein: CASRRQAHSGANVLTF
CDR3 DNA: TGTGCCAGCAGGCGACAGGCACACTCTGGGGCCAACGTCCTGACTTTC

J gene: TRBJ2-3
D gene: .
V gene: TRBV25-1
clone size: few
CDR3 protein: CASSDPYLAEHTDTQYF
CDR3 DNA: TGTGCCAGCAGTGATCCTTATCTAGCCGAACACACAGATACGCAGTATTTT

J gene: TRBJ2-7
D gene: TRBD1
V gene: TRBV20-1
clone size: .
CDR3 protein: CSAFKGQGTYEQYF
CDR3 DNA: TGCAGCGCTTTTAAAGGACAGGGGACCTACGAGCAGTACTTC

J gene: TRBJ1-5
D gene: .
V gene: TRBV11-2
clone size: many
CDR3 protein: CASSLRERGDGNQPQHF
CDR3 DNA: TGTGCCAGCAGCTTAAGGGAAAGGGGTGACGGCAATCAGCCCCAGCATTTT

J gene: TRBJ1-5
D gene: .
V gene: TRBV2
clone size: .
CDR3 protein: CASRDQPNQPQHF
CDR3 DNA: TGTGCCAGCAGAGACCAGCCCAATCAGCCCCAGCATTTT

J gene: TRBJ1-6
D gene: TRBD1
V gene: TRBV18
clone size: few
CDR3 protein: CASSRGTGPSPLHF
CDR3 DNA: TGTGCCAGCTCACGTGGGACAGGTCCTTCACCCCTCCACTTT

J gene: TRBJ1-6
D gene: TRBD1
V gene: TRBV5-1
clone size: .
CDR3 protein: CASSANTGDSPLHF
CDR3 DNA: TGCGCCAGCAGCGCCAATACAGGGGATTCACCCCTCCACTTT

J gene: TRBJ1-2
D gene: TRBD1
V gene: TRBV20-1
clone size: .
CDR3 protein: CSARPHRGYGYTF
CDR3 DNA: TGCAGTGCTAGACCACACAGGGGCTATGGCTACACCTTC

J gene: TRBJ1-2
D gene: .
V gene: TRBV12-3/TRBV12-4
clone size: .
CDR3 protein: CASRGGWDGYTF
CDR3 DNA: TGTGCCAGCAGAGGGGGTTGGGATGGCTACACCTTC

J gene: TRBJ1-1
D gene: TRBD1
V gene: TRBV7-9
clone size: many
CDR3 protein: CASQGQGFTEAFF
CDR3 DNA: TGTGCCAGTCAAGGACAGGGTTTCACTGAAGCTTTCTTT

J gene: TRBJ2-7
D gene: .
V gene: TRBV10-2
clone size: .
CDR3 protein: CASDYEQYF
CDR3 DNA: TGCGCCAGTGACTACGAGCAGTACTTC

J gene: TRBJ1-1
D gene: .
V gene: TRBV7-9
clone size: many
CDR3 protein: CASSLGVLTTTEAFF
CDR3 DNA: TGTGCCAGCAGCTTGGGGGTCCTTACGACCACTGAAGCTTTCTTT

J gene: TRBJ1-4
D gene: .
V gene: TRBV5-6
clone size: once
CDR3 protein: CASSFGTGNGSF
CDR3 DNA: .

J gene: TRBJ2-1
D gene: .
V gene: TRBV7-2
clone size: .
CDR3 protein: CASSPAGSGTQFF
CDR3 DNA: TGTGCCAGCAGCCCCGCGGGGTCGGGGACTCAGTTCTTC

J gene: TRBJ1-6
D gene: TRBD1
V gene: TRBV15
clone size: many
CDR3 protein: CATSRSYGTENSPLHF
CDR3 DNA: TGTGCCACCAGCAGAAGTTACGGGACAGAGAATTCACCCCTCCACTTT

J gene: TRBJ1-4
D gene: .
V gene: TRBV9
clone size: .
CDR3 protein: CASTPGSDEKLLF
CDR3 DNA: TGTGCCAGCACTCCGGGATCCGATGAAAAACTGCTTTTT

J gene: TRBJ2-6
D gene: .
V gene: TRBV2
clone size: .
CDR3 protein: CASAGAVSGANVLTF
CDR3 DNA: TGTGCCAGCGCAGGGGCGGTCTCTGGGGCCAACGTCCTGACTTTC

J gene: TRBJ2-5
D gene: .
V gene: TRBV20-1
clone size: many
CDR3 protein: CSAGDLDRETQYF
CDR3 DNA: TGCAGTGCTGGAGACCTTGACCGGGAGACCCAGTACTTC

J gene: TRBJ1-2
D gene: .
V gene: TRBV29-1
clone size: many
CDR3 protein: CSVSFLGRGYTF
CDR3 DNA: TGCAGCGTCTCATTTCTCGGTCGTGGCTACACCTTC

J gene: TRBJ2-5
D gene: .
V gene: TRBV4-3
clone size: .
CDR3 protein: CASSQGRAPYF
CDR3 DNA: TGCGCCAGCAGCCAAGGCCGGGCCCCGTACTTC

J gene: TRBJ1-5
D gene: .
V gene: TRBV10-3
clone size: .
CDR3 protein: CAISGGRGRQPQHF
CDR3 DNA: TGTGCCATCAGTGGGGGCAGGGGCCGTCAGCCCCAGCATTTT

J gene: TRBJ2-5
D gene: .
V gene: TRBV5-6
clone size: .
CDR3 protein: CASSIEGRVGQPQYF
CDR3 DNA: TGTGCCAGCAGCATAGAGGGTAGGGTGGGTCAGCCCCAGTACTTC

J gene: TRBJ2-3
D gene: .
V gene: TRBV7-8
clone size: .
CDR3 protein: CASSQRTARTDTQYF
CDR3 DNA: TGTGCCAGCAGCCAACGGACAGCCCGCACAGATACGCAGTATTTT

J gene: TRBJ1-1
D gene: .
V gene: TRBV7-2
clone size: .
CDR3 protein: CAILIQPGSEAFF
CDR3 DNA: TGTGCCATCCTCATACAACCTGGTTCTGAAGCTTTCTTT